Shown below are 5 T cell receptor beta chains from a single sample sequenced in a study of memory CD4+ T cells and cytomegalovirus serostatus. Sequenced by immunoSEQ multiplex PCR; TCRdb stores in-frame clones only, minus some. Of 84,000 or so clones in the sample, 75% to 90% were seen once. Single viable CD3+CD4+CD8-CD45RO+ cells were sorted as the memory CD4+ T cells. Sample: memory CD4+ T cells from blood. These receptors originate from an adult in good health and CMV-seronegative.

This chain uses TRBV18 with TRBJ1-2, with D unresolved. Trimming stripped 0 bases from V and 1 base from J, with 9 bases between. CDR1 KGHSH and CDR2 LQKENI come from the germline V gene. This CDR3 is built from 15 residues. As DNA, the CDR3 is TGTGCCAGCTCACCACCATCCCACCTTAACTATGGCTACACCTTC. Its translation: CASSPPSHLNYGYTF.

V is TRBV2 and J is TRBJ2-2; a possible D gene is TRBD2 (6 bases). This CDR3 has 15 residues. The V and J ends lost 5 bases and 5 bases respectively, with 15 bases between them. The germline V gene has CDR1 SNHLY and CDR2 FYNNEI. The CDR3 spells CASSIRGMWTGELFF. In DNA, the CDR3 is TGTGCCAGCAGTATTCGGGGGATGTGGACCGGGGAGCTGTTTTTT. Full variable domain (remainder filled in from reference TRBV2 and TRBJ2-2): EPEVTQTPSHQVTQMGQEVILRCVPISNHLYFYWYRQILGQKVEFLVSFYNNEISEKSEIFDDQFSVERPDGSNFTLKIRSTKLEDSAMYFCASSIRGMWTGELFFGEGSRLTVL.

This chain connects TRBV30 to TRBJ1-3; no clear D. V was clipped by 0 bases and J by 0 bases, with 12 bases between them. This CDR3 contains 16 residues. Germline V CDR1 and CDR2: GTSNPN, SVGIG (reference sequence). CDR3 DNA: TGTGCCTGGAGTGTAGGCTTGGGTGTCTCTGGAAACACCATATATTTT. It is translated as CAWSVGLGVSGNTIYF.

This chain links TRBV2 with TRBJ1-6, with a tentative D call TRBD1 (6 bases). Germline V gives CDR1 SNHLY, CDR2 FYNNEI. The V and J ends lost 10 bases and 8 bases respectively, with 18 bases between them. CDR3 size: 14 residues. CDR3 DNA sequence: TGTGCCACCGTACCGGGGGCCAGAGATTCACCCCTCCACTTT. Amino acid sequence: CATVPGARDSPLHF.

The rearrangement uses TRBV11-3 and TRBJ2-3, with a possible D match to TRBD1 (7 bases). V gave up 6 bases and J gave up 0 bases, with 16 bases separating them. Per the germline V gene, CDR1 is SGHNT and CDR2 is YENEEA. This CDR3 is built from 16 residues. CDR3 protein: CASSPTGDSSTDTQYF. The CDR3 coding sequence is TGTGCCAGCAGTCCCACAGGGGACTCCAGCACAGATACGCAGTATTTT.